This is a list of T cell receptor beta chains from one sample in a study of OX40 agonist ivuxolimab in advanced cancers. Some clones are missing from TCRdb's copy, which holds only in-frame ones; the method was immunoSEQ multiplex PCR. Of around 80,000 clones detected, 90% to 95% appear once; the ten largest clones hold about 2.3%. Sequencing used CD4+ or CD8+ T cells sorted from blood, obtained in a trial of the OX40 agonist ivuxolimab. These receptors all stem from an adult with an advanced solid tumor such as melanoma, head and neck, liver or kidney cancer. Each CDR3 is given with its conserved first and last residue. A D gene is named only where the DNA matches it firmly.

j_call v_call d_call cdr3_nt cdr3_aa
TRBJ2-1 TRBV7-2 . TGTGCCAGCAGCCGGGGGAGCGGAAACAATGAGCAGTTCTTC CASSRGSGNNEQFF
TRBJ1-6 TRBV2 . TGTGCCAGCAAAGGACAGCCGAATTCACCCCTCCACTTT CASKGQPNSPLHF
TRBJ2-7 TRBV18 TRBD2 TGTGCCAGCTCACCCTCGGGGGGGCGTGAGCAGTACTTC CASSPSGGREQYF
TRBJ2-7 TRBV2 . TGTGCCAGCAGTGACCCCTGGAGCTCCTACGAGCAGTACTTC CASSDPWSSYEQYF
TRBJ2-1 TRBV7-2 TRBD2 TGTGCCAGCAGCTTAGTGGCTCTAGCGGGAGACCATGAGCAGTTCTTC CASSLVALAGDHEQFF
TRBJ2-3 TRBV11-3 . TGTGCCAGCAGCGGACAAACTTTGGGGACAGATACGCAGTATTTT CASSGQTLGTDTQYF
TRBJ2-3 TRBV19 . TGTGCCAGTTCGGACACCTGGGGAGATACGCAGTATTTT CASSDTWGDTQYF
TRBJ1-1 TRBV6-5 TRBD1 TGTGCCAGCAGTTTTAACAGGGGAGGTTTTAGTCCTGAAGCTTTCTTT CASSFNRGGFSPEAFF
TRBJ2-1 TRBV28 TRBD2 TGTGCCAGCAGTCGGGGGACTAGCGACCTCTACAATGAGCAGTTCTTC CASSRGTSDLYNEQFF
TRBJ2-7 TRBV5-1 . TGCGCCAGCAGCGGTGGGACAGACCCATACCTGGTTTTCGTCGGGAGTTCCGACGAGCAGTACTTC CASSGGTDPYLVFVGSSDEQYF
TRBJ2-7 TRBV4-3 . TGCGCCAGCAGCCAAGAACAGGGTGGCTACGAGCAGTACTTC CASSQEQGGYEQYF
TRBJ1-4 TRBV6-5 . TGTGCCAGCACCGACACGACAGTTTTTAAACTGTTTTTT CASTDTTVFKLFF